Listed here are 16 T cell receptor beta chains from one sample, sequenced in a study of identical twins. In TCRdb, the 5' RACE reads were re-called with MiXCR into one record per CDR3 protein. The data contain approximately 280,000 distinct CDR3 sequences, 6.5% to 9.5% of them singletons. These data were also filed under a second study, of yellow fever vaccine responses in identical twins.

Sample: memory (CD45RO+) T cells sorted from blood. The receptor set was obtained from a woman younger than 35 in good health.

This clonotype was counted between two and nine times. The chain employs TRBV25-1 and TRBJ2-5; the D gene could be TRBD1 or TRBD2 (5 bases each). This CDR3 is built from 13 residues. V lost 6 bases and J lost 3, with 11 bases in between. Germline V lookup: CDR1 MGHDK, CDR2 SYGVNS. DNA for the CDR3: TGTGCCAGCAGGCTCGGGACGGAAGAGACCCAGTACTTC. Translated, it gives CASRLGTEETQYF.

About this clonotype: This may stem from a read error, because a much larger clone lies one nucleotide away. The rearrangement uses TRBV20-1 and TRBJ2-5; perhaps TRBD2 as D (7 bases). There are 15 residues in the CDR3. In germline, CDR1 is DFQATT, CDR2 SNEGSKA (reference sequence). The CDR3 loop reads CIARGGASVRGTQYF. CDR3 nucleotide sequence: TGCATTGCTAGAGGGGGGGCCAGTGTGCGGGGGACCCAGTACTTC.

This clonotype was detected many times. V usage is TRBV3-1 and J usage is TRBJ2-7, with D possibly called TRBD1 or TRBD2 (5 bases each). Germline V CDR1 and CDR2: LGHDT, YNNKEL (reference sequence). V lost 2 bases to trimming and J lost 6 bases, with 17 bases between them. The CDR3 extends over 15 amino acids. CDR3 coding DNA: TGTGCCAGCAGCCAAAACTGGGACGGATGGAGCGAGCAGTACTTC. Its protein is CASSQNWDGWSEQYF.

The gene calls are TRBV6-2 or TRBV6-3 and TRBJ2-7, with 11 bases that match TRBD2. Germline CDR1 reads MNHEY; CDR2 reads SVGEGT. With V trimmed by 6 bases and J by 7 bases, 11 bases remained unmatched. CDR3 length: 15 residues. In DNA form, the CDR3 reads TGTGCCAGCAGGACTCTAGCGGGGGGTTCTGGGGAGCAGTACGTC. It encodes CASRTLAGGSGEQYV.

The rearrangement joins TRBV10-2 to TRBJ1-5; D not certain. The CDR3 runs 14 residues. Between the trimmed V and J ends, which lost 3 bases and 4 bases, there was a span of 10 bases. CDR1 and CDR2 (germline): WSHSY, SAAADI. The DNA of the CDR3 is TGCGCCAGCAGTGAATTTAACCAAAATCAGCCCCAGCATTTT. Protein product: CASSEFNQNQPQHF.

This clonotype was counted a few times. The chain links TRBV7-9 to TRBJ1-3; tentatively, D is TRBD1 (6 bases). The CDR3 covers 15 residues. Germline lookup yields CDR1 SEHNR and CDR2 FQNEAQ (reference sequence). V shed 3 bases and J shed 0 bases, with 9 bases lying between them. The CDR3 coding sequence is TGTGCCAGCAGCTTCTGGACAGTCTCTGGAAACACCATATATTTT. Protein product: CASSFWTVSGNTIYF. Based on the CDR3 plus reference TRBV7-9 and TRBJ1-3, the full variable domain is DTGVSQNPRHKITKRGQNVTFRCDPISEHNRLYWYRQTLGQGPEFLTYFQNEAQLEKSRLLSDRFSAERPKGSFSTLEIQRTEQGDSAMYLCASSFWTVSGNTIYFGEGSWLTVV.

This clonotype came up many times. The V gene is TRBV12-3 or TRBV12-4, the J gene TRBJ1-1; tentative D call: TRBD1 (5 bases). The V gene lost 7 bases and the J gene lost 0 bases, with 12 bases spanning the gap. CDR3 length: 14 residues. The CDR3, as DNA: TGTGCCAGCACCAAACAGGTCATGAACACTGAAGCTTTCTTT. Its translation is CASTKQVMNTEAFF.

V gene TRBV15 combines with J gene TRBJ2-3; D gene ambiguous. The germline V gene encodes CDR1 LNHNV and CDR2 YYDKDF (reference sequence). The V end was cut by 1 base, the J end by 4 bases, with 9 bases between. This CDR3 is 14 amino acids long. Written as DNA, the CDR3 is TGTGCCACCAGCAGAGGGTCTTCCGCAGATACGCAGTATTTT. This encodes CATSRGSSADTQYF.

Many counts were recorded for this clonotype. The rearrangement links TRBV11-2 to TRBJ2-5; 10 bases fit TRBD2. The CDR3 sequence is 16 residues long. The junction had 6 bases not matched to a gene; V was cut back by 5 bases and J by 0 bases. Germline assignment: CDR1 SGHAT and CDR2 FQNNGV. In DNA, the CDR3 is TGTGCCAGCAGCGCCCGACTAGCGGGTTACCAAGAGACCCAGTACTTC. Its protein is CASSARLAGYQETQYF.

Ten or more counts support this clonotype. The chain uses TRBV6-5 and TRBJ1-2, with D maybe TRBD1 (5 bases). The CDR3 sequence is 15 residues long. V lost 2 bases and J 6 bases, leaving 16 bases between the germline ends. Germline V gene lookup returns CDR1 MNHEY and CDR2 SVGAGI. The CDR3 sequence: CASSYRDRSFDGYTF. The CDR3 DNA is TGTGCCAGCAGTTACCGGGACCGTTCTTTCGATGGCTACACCTTC.

This clonotype was recorded many times. The chain is built from TRBV28 and TRBJ1-5; D not certain. Germline lookup yields CDR1 MDHEN and CDR2 SYDVKM. The CDR3 runs to 13 residues. V was pared by 10 bases and J by 11 bases, with 21 bases between. The CDR3 nucleotides read TGTGCCACCGGGATCCTGAGGTTGGCAGCCCAGCATTTT. The encoded protein is CATGILRLAAQHF.

This clonotype has at least ten counts. V is TRBV27 and J is TRBJ2-7, with TRBD1 matching 8 bases. In germline, CDR1 is MNHEY, CDR2 SMNVEV (reference sequence). Trimming took 7 bases from V and 5 from J; bases not matched to a gene: 7. The CDR3 is made up of 13 amino acids. CDR3 DNA: TGTGCCAGCATGTTGCCAGGGGGCAACGAGCAGTACTTC. This gives the protein CASMLPGGNEQYF.

The V call is TRBV6-1, the J call TRBJ1-3; a possible D gene is TRBD1 (6 bases). Trimming left V 1 base short and J 1 base short, with 8 bases between. CDR1 is MNHNS, CDR2 SASEGT, per germline. The length of the CDR3 is 15 residues. The CDR3 reads CASSEDRVSGNTIYF. The CDR3 bases are TGTGCCAGCAGTGAAGACAGGGTTTCTGGAAACACCATATATTTT.

This clonotype turned up a few times. The V and J genes are TRBV7-9 and TRBJ2-1; D possibly corresponds to TRBD1 (6 bases). The V end was cut by 3 bases, the J end by 1 base, with 13 bases between. This CDR3 has 16 amino acids. Per germline, CDR1 SEHNR and CDR2 FQNEAQ (reference sequence). The CDR3 region is CASSFYRQVSYNEQFF. CDR3 coding DNA: TGTGCCAGCAGCTTCTACCGACAGGTTTCCTACAATGAGCAGTTCTTC.

There are a few counts of this clonotype. The genes are TRBV10-3 and TRBJ2-3, with 7 bases identical to TRBD2. CDR1 ENHRY and CDR2 SYGVKD come from the germline V gene. The ends lost 6 bases at V and 2 bases at J; junction bases unmatched: 11. The CDR3 loop spans 16 amino acids. The DNA for the CDR3 is TGTGCCATCAGGGGCTCTAGCGGACCAATCACAGATACGCAGTATTTT. Residues: CAIRGSSGPITDTQYF.

This clonotype has at least ten counts. This chain links TRBV5-1 with TRBJ2-6, with TRBD1 matching 7 bases. J lost 0 bases, V lost 4 bases, and 10 bases had no gene match. The CDR3 is 18 residues long. Germline assignment: CDR1 SGHRS and CDR2 YFSETQ. CDR3 amino acids: CASSARDSPLSGANVLTF. CDR3 sequence (DNA): TGCGCCAGCAGCGCCCGGGACAGTCCCCTCTCTGGGGCCAACGTCCTGACTTTC.